The source of this TCR beta chain is a study of T-cell reconstitution after alpha-beta-depleted transplantation in children (dated by TCRdb to about 2016). Background on the whole study: Using TCR repertoire profiling, the study followed T-cell immune reconstitution in a quantitative way in children after TCRalphabeta/CD19-depleted allogeneic hematopoietic cell transplantation.

The method was PCR. TCRdb shows the sequencer as Illumina HiSeq 2500. To normalize quantification of the TCRbeta repertoire, the TCR libraries were built with molecular barcoding that relied on unique molecular identifiers. TCRdb trimmed public reads at Q25 via fastp, called clones via MiXCR and kept in-frame beta chains. CDR3 protein duplicates are merged, each entry listing the most common genes and DNA. The sample has about 210,000 distinct CDR3 sequences on record, about a sixth of them singletons. The ten largest clones add up to around 45% of the sample. On the study overall, not on this receptor specifically: The apparently early recovery of alphabetaT-cell counts about two months after transplant reportedly depended on only several hundred rapidly expanded clones that came from non-depleted graft cells. In some patients, the high TCRbeta diversity seen at day 60 was put down to recipient T cells and intrathymic progenitors that had survived conditioning. Over the following months the frequencies of hyperexpanded clones went down, and after one year T-cell counts and TCRbeta diversity were mostly credited to newly produced T cells.

Trimmed from V: 6 bases; trimmed from J: 6 bases; junction bases lacking a gene match: 6. From cysteine to phenylalanine, the CDR3 is 14 amino acids long. Just the 42-base CDR3 DNA is kept, in frame starting at base 1. Regarding this clonotype: Its antigen target is currently unknown. One base away there is no much larger clone; base qualities are not given.

The label giving this sample's treatment or condition can be read as: allogeneic hematopoietic cell transplantation with graft depleted of TCRalphabeta T cells and CD19 B cells. The transplant recipients were children given TCRalphabeta/CD19-depleted allogeneic hematopoietic cell grafts. This TCR came from a male patient between 2 and 15 years old who had a stem cell transplant for acute lymphoblastic leukemia, so the T cells may come from the graft donor. Specimen: PBMCs, mostly from graft donor cells, collected 360 days after TCRalphabeta/CD19-depleted stem cell transplant. This chain is built from TRBV12-3 or TRBV12-4 and TRBJ2-3, with 10 bases aligning to TRBD2. The base sequence is TGTGCCAGCAGGTCACTAGCGGGGTTGGATACGCAGTATTTT. Translated, it reads CASRSLAGLDTQYF.